This TCR beta chain appears in the sequencing data of a study of shared clonotypes between healthy human individuals (dated by TCRdb to 2020 to 2022). Some background on the complete study: The cohort included three men and a couple of women between 18 and 49 years of age. For each donor, three plates each were used for CD4 naive and CD4 memory, two plates were used for CD8 naive, and one plate was used for CD8 memory. To estimate repertoire size and how much clonotype sharing occurs between individuals, the study deeply sequenced the blood TCR repertoires of several healthy adults. Different laboratories and diverse techniques were used to prepare libraries and sequence TCR repertoires, to increase sequencing depth and limit assay-specific biases. Between about 0.85 and 8.9 billion PBMCs per donor were obtained by leukapheresis.

V loses 1 base, J loses 2 bases, and the germline ends lie 6 bases apart. The germline V gene provides CDR1 SGHVS and CDR2 FNYEAQ. Including cysteine and phenylalanine, the CDR3 has 14 amino acids. The sequence is cut down to CDR3 DNA, 42 bases in frame from base 1. Broader findings and caveats from the paper: Because the study included only a small number of donors, the genetic and exposure-history diversity represented was limited. Rarefaction of sorted-subset datasets indicated incomplete sequencing despite the large sequencing depth. Naive subsets generally had larger estimated clonotype richness than memory subsets. Sampling was restricted to blood, and TCR repertoires in tissue are likely to differ from TCR repertoires in blood. Pairwise subsampling led to the expectation that sequencing depth would affect the degree of clonotype sharing among donors. Compared with non-shared clonotypes, clonotypes shared by all four sorted-subset donors had higher generation probabilities. Sharing across a few donors was observed for around 5% of naive CD4, less than 4% of naive CD8, 2.3% of memory CD4, and 0.4% of memory CD8 clonotypes.

Using the deep immunoSEQ assay, TCR CDR3 regions were amplified from genomic DNA by multiplex PCR. Extracted genomic DNA from each cell subset was distributed evenly across all wells of several immunoSEQ 96-well plates, and each plate was treated as a replicate. Each replicate PCR for sorted subsets received around 210 ng genomic DNA, equal to about 30,000 T cell genomes. The purified libraries were quantified using a Qubit 3.0 fluorometer, sized with a Bioanalyzer 2100, and then quantified again using the KAPA Library Quantification kit. Every immunoSEQ 96-well plate was sequenced on a dedicated single-read 150-cycle Illumina NextSeq 550 flow cell. As for the original processing: Because the immunoSEQ output held only junctional sequences and lacked quality scores, the filtering could not match the filtering applied to full-length reads. Sequences were annotated with PyIR, a Python wrapper for IgBLAST v1.9, and V/J genes and CDR3 were assigned using IMGT germline references. Reads with weak V/J assignments (E-value above 1e-6), missing CDR3, stop codons, out-of-frame junctions, or ambiguous translated residues were removed. V3J clonotypes were defined as sequences sharing the same inferred V gene, J gene, and CDR3 amino acid sequence. Percentage overlap between repertoires was computed as shared unique clonotypes divided by the size of the smaller repertoire. RTK rarefaction, the Chao1 estimator, and Recon v2.1 estimates of unobserved clonotypes were used to assess repertoire richness. OLGA was used to compute generation probabilities for all TCRbeta clonotypes that the gDNA method yielded from several donors. TCRdb retrieved this table from immuneACCESS and kept in-frame rearrangements only. Not all clones are present; in checked studies, unresolved V genes account for under half, and no reason is known for the remainder. V and J calls and clone size are those listed in that table; D and trimming were worked out from the DNA. The sample table lists hundreds of thousands of clones, around 96% of them with a count of one. About 0.12% of the sample lies in the top ten.

For the CD8 naive samples, CD45RO-negative cells were positively selected for CCR7, yielding a CD45RA+CCR7+ population from which TemRA cells were excluded. Healthy HIV-negative adults with no recently reported acute infections or vaccinations were included as donors. All donors were Caucasian adults living in Nashville, Tennessee, USA. After blood collection by leukapheresis, PBMCs were isolated using Ficoll-Histopaque density gradient centrifugation and then cryopreserved in the vapor phase of liquid nitrogen. Analytical flow cytometry was used to check the purity and quantity of every magnetically sorted T cell population. Genomic DNA was isolated from each sorted fraction and quantified by UV absorbance on a Nanodrop 2000c. Turning to this clone: The specificity of this receptor is unknown. Base qualities are missing; no much larger clone stands one base away.

This clonotype originated in a woman younger than 45 in good health. The sequencing input was naive CD8+ T cells sorted from blood. According to the study, the label for this sample's cell subset or site signals: CD45RA+CCR7+. This chain is built from TRBV7-6 and TRBJ2-1; a confident D gene designation cannot be given. The CDR3 amino acid sequence is: CASSLDGAYNEQFF. The DNA reads as follows: TGTGCCAGCAGCTTAGATGGAGCCTACAATGAGCAGTTCTTC. The CDR3 plus the reference TRBV7-6 and TRBJ2-1 genes for the other parts give the full variable domain: GAGVSQSPRYKVTKRGQDVALRCDPISGHVSLYWYRQALGQGPEFLTYFNYEAQQDKSGLPNDRFSAERPEGSISTLTIQRTEQRDSAMYRCASSLDGAYNEQFFGPGTRLTVL.